This TCR beta chain is drawn from a study of blood T cell repertoires in COVID-19. About the research overall: COVID-19 samples, acute and convalescent, were from the United States, Italy and Spain. T cells, B-cell-depleted T cells, or PBMCs supplied cDNA or gDNA.

This CDR3 has 14 residues. Germline V gene data show CDR1 as LGHNT and CDR2 as FRNRAP. Remarks on this clone: Compared with germline, one end of the junction differs, possibly owing to a read error.

In the original workflow: Estimates of nucleated cell counts were drawn from the amplification of reference gene primers. Some clones are missing from TCRdb's copy, which holds only in-frame ones; the method was immunoSEQ multiplex PCR. V and J calls plus clone size are reproduced from that table; the DNA served to infer D and trimming. The profile shows roughly 280,000 clones, less than 90% of them singletons. What was sequenced was peripheral blood. This sequence was found in a man aged 25-45 years with active or convalescent COVID-19. V is TRBV12-5 and J is TRBJ1-1; D unresolved. Written as DNA, the CDR3 is TGTGCTAGTGCTTTGAAAACACTGAACACTGAAGCTTTCTTT. Its translation is CASALKTLNTEAFF.